A single sample gave rise to the 5 T cell receptor beta chains below, sequenced in a study of CD4 T cells in relation to SARS-CoV-2 and coronaviruses. The protocol was immunoSEQ multiplex PCR, while the TCRdb copy is restricted to in-frame clones and leaves out a portion. Of tens of thousands of clones listed, just over 65% are singletons. Their target antigens are unknown. Before the COVID-19 pandemic, during about 2010-2018, CD4+ T cells were taken from unexposed donors. CD4+ T cells were isolated from the cells after around 9 days of culture. Source material: CD4+ T cells from PBMCs, cultured in vitro. Every receptor here comes from a human donor in good health.

The rearrangement joins TRBV3-1 (or the pseudogene TRBV3-2) to TRBJ1-5, with unresolved D. Between the trimmed V and J ends, which lost 0 bases and 6 bases, there was a span of 6 bases. This CDR3 is built from 13 residues. Germline V gene data show CDR1 as LGHDT and CDR2 as YNNKEL (reference sequence). The CDR3 loop is CASSQDLGQPQHF. DNA for the CDR3: TGTGCCAGCAGCCAAGATCTCGGTCAGCCCCAGCATTTT.

The chain recombines TRBV5-1 with TRBJ1-4, with a weak D call TRBD1 (5 bases). The CDR3 runs 17 residues. Germline CDR1 SGHRS, CDR2 YFSETQ. The germline V and J ends were trimmed by 0 bases and 0 bases, with 12 bases remaining between them. The CDR3, as DNA: TGCGCCAGCAGCTTGGAAGGGGACCATGCAACTAATGAAAAACTGTTTTTT. It codes for CASSLEGDHATNEKLFF.

This clone was counted only a few times. The V call is TRBV19, the J call TRBJ2-7; D possibly uses TRBD1 or TRBD2 (6 bases each). Deletions cut 3 bases from V and 0 bases from J, with 18 bases between. The CDR3 loop spans 17 amino acids. Per germline, CDR1 LNHDA and CDR2 SQIVND (reference sequence). The CDR3 nucleotides are TGTGCCAGTAGTATGGGGGGCATTAGCGGAACCTCCTACGAGCAGTACTTC. This codes for CASSMGGISGTSYEQYF.

V and J are TRBV16 and TRBJ2-7; TRBD2 is a possible D gene (5 bases). The V and J ends lost 4 bases and 7 bases respectively, with 8 bases between them. CDR1 is KGHSY, CDR2 FQNENV, per germline. The CDR3 spans 11 residues. The CDR3 reads CASSLEAEQYF. The CDR3 nucleotides read TGTGCCAGCAGCCTGGAGGCGGAGCAGTACTTC.

The gene calls are TRBV19 and TRBJ1-4; D might be TRBD1 (6 bases). Trimming took off 4 bases at V and 6 bases at J, with 15 bases between the two ends. The germline CDR1 and CDR2 sequences are LNHDA and SQIVND (reference sequence). The CDR3 length is 15 residues. The CDR3 bases are TGTGCCAGTAGTACATCCGGGACAAATTATGAAAAACTGTTTTTT. This translates into CASSTSGTNYEKLFF.